The TCR beta chain described here comes from a study of ipilimumab plus nivolumab after autologous stem cell transplantation. Overall study: The DLBCL cohort had primary refractory and relapsed disease, with 18-month progression-free survival of approximately 87% and 28%.

The ends lost 0 bases at V and 4 bases at J; junction bases unmatched: 12. The CDR3 loop spans 18 amino acids. Germline V gene lookup returns CDR1 LGHNA and CDR2 YNFKEQ. Patients got ipilimumab 1 mg/kg beginning 14 to 28 days post-transplant. Sequenced by immunoSEQ multiplex PCR; TCRdb stores in-frame clones only, minus some. In the table there are some 87,000 clones, 83% of which are singletons. This sequence was found in a male donor with diffuse large B-cell lymphoma. Sequenced here: PBMCs, sampled in a trial of ipilimumab plus nivolumab as post-transplant consolidation. The chain combines TRBV4-2 with TRBJ2-1; 7 bases are a match to TRBD2. The chain's CDR3 is CASSQDISQRGRYNEQFF. The CDR3 DNA sequence: TGTGCCAGCAGCCAAGATATCTCACAGCGGGGAAGGTACAATGAGCAGTTCTTC.